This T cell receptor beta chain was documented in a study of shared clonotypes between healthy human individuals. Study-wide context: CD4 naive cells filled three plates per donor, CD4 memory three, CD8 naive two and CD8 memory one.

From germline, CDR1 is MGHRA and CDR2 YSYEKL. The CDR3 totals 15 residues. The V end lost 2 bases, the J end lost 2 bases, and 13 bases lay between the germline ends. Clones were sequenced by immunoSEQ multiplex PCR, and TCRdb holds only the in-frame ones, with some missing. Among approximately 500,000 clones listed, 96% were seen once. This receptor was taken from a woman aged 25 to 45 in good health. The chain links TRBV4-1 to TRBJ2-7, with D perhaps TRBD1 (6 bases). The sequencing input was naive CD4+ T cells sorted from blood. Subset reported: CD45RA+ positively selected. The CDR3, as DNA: TGCGCCAGCAGCCAAAGGACAGCCAGACCCTACGAGCAGTACTTC. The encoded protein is CASSQRTARPYEQYF.